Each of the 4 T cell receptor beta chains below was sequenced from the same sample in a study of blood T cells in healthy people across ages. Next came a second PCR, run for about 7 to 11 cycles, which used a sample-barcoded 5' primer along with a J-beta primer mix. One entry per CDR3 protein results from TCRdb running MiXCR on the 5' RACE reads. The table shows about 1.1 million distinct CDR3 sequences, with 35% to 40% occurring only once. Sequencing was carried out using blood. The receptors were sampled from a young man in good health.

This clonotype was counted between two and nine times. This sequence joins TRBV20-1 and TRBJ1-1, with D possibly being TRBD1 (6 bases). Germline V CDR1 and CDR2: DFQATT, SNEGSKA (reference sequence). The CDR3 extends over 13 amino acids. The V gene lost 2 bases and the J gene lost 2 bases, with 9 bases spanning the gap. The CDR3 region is CSARIGGNTEAFF. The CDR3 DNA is TGCAGTGCTAGAATAGGGGGAAACACTGAAGCTTTCTTT.

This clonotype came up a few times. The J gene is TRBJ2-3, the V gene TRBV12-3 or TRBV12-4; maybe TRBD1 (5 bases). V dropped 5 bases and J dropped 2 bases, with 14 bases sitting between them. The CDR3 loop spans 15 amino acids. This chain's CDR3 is CASSPRGHYTDTQYF. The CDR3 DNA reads TGTGCCAGCAGTCCAAGGGGCCATTACACAGATACGCAGTATTTT.

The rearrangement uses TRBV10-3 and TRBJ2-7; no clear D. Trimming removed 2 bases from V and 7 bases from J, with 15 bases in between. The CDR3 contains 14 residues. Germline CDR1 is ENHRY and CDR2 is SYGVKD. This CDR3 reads CAISEIPEVNEQYF. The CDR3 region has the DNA TGTGCCATCAGTGAGATCCCCGAGGTGAATGAGCAGTACTTC.

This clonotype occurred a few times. The CDR3 DNA is TGTGCCAGCAGTTTATGGTCCGACCGGCCGGTAGCTTTCTTT. Translation gives CASSLWSDRPVAFF. The genes are TRBV12-3 or TRBV12-4 and TRBJ1-1; D is unresolved. This CDR3 has 14 residues. The V end was cut by 2 bases, the J end by 10 bases, with 17 bases between.